The 14 T cell receptor beta chains reported below all come from one sample, sequenced in a study of Graves' ophthalmopathy and Graves' hyperthyroidism. Researchers took RNA transcripts and amplified TCR beta CDR3 regions from them. RT-PCR was first run with HTBI primers, then multiplex PCR in a second round. TCRdb fed the multiplex PCR reads into MiXCR, producing one record per CDR3 protein. This table holds fewer than 650,000 distinct CDR3 sequences, about a fifth found once. Sequences were obtained from peripheral blood. These receptors were collected from a woman younger than 30 with stable Graves' hyperthyroidism. Some clones in this sample may be carry-over from other donors' samples.

The chain is built from TRBV20-1 and TRBJ2-7, with a possible D match to TRBD2 (5 bases). The V gene's germline CDR1 is DFQATT and CDR2 SNEGSKA (reference sequence). The V and J ends lost 4 bases and 3 bases respectively, with 19 bases between them. This CDR3 spans 15 amino acids. Here the CDR3 DNA reads TGCAGTGCTATTAGTGGGGAGAAAGAATTCTACGAGCAGTACTTC. This translates into CSAISGEKEFYEQYF.

CDR3 region: CASSVSGTSNQPQHF. The DNA of the CDR3 is TGTGCCAGCAGCGTATCAGGGACTAGCAATCAGCCCCAGCATTTT. This sequence joins TRBV9 and TRBJ1-5; a possible D gene is TRBD1 (5 bases). Germline CDR1 SGDLS, CDR2 YYNGEE. Trimming shortened V by 1 base and J by 0 bases, and 8 bases separated the two germline ends. The CDR3 has 15 residues.

At least ten counts were recorded for this clonotype. This chain links TRBV20-1 with TRBJ2-5, with 12 bases that match TRBD2. The CDR3 extends over 15 amino acids. Looked up from germline, CDR1 is DFQATT and CDR2 is SNEGSKA (reference sequence). V trimming: 0 bases; J trimming: 5 bases; junction bases outside the gene matches: 4. CDR3 sequence: CSARELAGGRETQYF. CDR3 DNA sequence: TGCAGTGCTAGAGAACTAGCGGGAGGAAGGGAGACCCAGTACTTC.

This clonotype has ten or more counts. This sequence joins TRBV24-1 and TRBJ2-7, with 10 bases aligning to TRBD1. Germline lookup yields CDR1 KGHDR and CDR2 SFDVKD. CDR3 size: 15 residues. The junction had 7 bases not matched to a gene; V was cut back by 2 bases and J by 7 bases. The CDR3 protein is CATSDYGTGDHEQYF. CDR3 coding DNA: TGTGCCACCAGTGATTATGGGACAGGGGATCATGAGCAGTACTTC.

This clonotype was counted many times. The chain carries TRBV4-2 and TRBJ1-6; a weak D match, TRBD1 (5 bases). In germline, CDR1 is LGHNA, CDR2 YNFKEQ. Trimming removed 1 base at V and 6 bases at J, with 13 bases between. The CDR3 totals 16 residues. Here the CDR3 reads CASSQVDGRGNSPLHF. CDR3 in DNA: TGTGCCAGCAGCCAAGTAGACGGGAGGGGTAATTCACCCCTCCACTTT.

The rearrangement uses TRBV11-3 and TRBJ2-5, with D tentatively TRBD2 (5 bases). The CDR3 has 16 amino acids. V lost 3 bases and J 2 bases, leaving 16 bases between the germline ends. Per germline, CDR1 SGHNT and CDR2 YENEEA. The CDR3 bases are TGTGCCAGCAGCTTCTCCCTAGGACGGGGACAAGAGACCCAGTACTTC. Translating it yields CASSFSLGRGQETQYF. The whole variable domain, filled in from reference TRBV11-3 and TRBJ2-5, reads EAGVVQSPRYKIIEKKQPVAFWCNPISGHNTLYWYLQNLGQGPELLIRYENEEAVDDSQLPKDRFSAERLKGVDSTLKIQPAELGDSAVYLCASSFSLGRGQETQYFGPGTRLLVL.

The sample holds many counts of this clonotype. The chain uses TRBV6-1 and TRBJ2-7; D might be TRBD1 (6 bases). Germline V gene sequence: CDR1 MNHNS, CDR2 SASEGT. The ends were cut back, 4 bases at V and 3 bases at J, with 28 bases in the middle. The length of the CDR3 is 19 residues. The CDR3 loop reads CASSVTGGIPLLKIYEQYF. The CDR3 nucleotides read TGTGCCAGCAGTGTGACAGGCGGAATACCCCTTCTTAAAATCTACGAGCAGTACTTC.

The gene calls are TRBV28 and TRBJ1-5, with 9 bases that match TRBD1. Germline CDR1 and CDR2: MDHEN and SYDVKM. CDR3 length equals 15 residues. With 6 bases clipped from V and 3 bases from J, the junction kept 6 bases outside the gene matches. CDR3 amino acids: CASRKGQGPNQPQHF. In DNA, the CDR3 is TGTGCCAGCAGGAAGGGACAGGGCCCCAATCAGCCCCAGCATTTT.

This clonotype has a count of ten or more. The chain combines TRBV11-2 with TRBJ1-5; D unresolved. The germline gives CDR1 SGHAT, CDR2 FQNNGV. V lost 1 base to trimming and J lost 0 bases, with 10 bases between them. The CDR3 loop spans 16 amino acids. CDR3 bases: TGTGCCAGCAGCTTAGGTCCAGGCTATAGCAATCAGCCCCAGCATTTT. As protein: CASSLGPGYSNQPQHF.

The J gene is TRBJ1-2, the V gene TRBV27; D gene ambiguous. Trimming took 7 bases from V and 8 from J, leaving 14 bases between them. CDR3 size: 12 residues. The germline CDR1 and CDR2 sequences are MNHEY and SMNVEV (reference sequence). The CDR3 here is CASTQPGKGYTF. CDR3 bases: TGTGCCAGCACTCAACCGGGAAAAGGCTACACCTTC.

Many counts were recorded for this clonotype. The CDR3 nucleotides are TGCAGTGCTAGAGGGGGGCACCGGGACAATTACTACGAGCAGTACTTC. Protein sequence: CSARGGHRDNYYEQYF. The chain is built from TRBV20-1 and TRBJ2-7; possible D gene TRBD1, 6 bases. In germline, CDR1 is DFQATT, CDR2 SNEGSKA (reference sequence). CDR3 size: 16 residues. The V and J ends lost 1 base and 3 bases respectively, with 19 bases between them.

This clonotype was seen many times. J is TRBJ2-7 and V is TRBV6-1; 9 bases align to TRBD1. Germline values: CDR1 MNHNS, CDR2 SASEGT. J lost 2 bases, V lost 6 bases, and 2 bases had no gene match. The CDR3 sequence is 13 residues long. CDR3 sequence (DNA): TGTGCCAGCAGGGACAGGGGACCCTACGAGCAGTACTTC. This codes for CASRDRGPYEQYF.

The rearrangement joins TRBV6-5 to TRBJ2-7; 11 nucleotides line up with TRBD1. This CDR3 has 14 residues. V lost 4 bases to trimming and J lost 6 bases; unmatched junction nucleotides: 5. Germline-derived CDR1 and CDR2 are MNHEY and SVGAGI. CDR3 in amino acids: CASSLPGQGVEQYF. As DNA, the CDR3 is TGTGCCAGCAGTTTACCGGGACAGGGGGTCGAGCAGTACTTC.

J is TRBJ2-5 and V is TRBV6-2 or TRBV6-3; perhaps TRBD2 as D (7 bases). CDR3 length: 14 amino acids. CDR1 is MNHEY and CDR2 is SVGEGT in the germline V gene. Trimming removed 7 bases at V and 7 bases at J, with 19 bases between. Here the CDR3 DNA reads TGTGCCAGCACCACCTGGGGAGGGGGGCGGACCCAGTACTTC. The encoded protein is CASTTWGGGRTQYF.